The 12 T cell receptor beta chains presented below share a single source sample, sequenced in a study of response to subunit inactivated influenza vaccine. Via MiXCR, TCRdb re-called the RT-PCR reads, giving one row per CDR3 protein. Of fewer than 350,000 distinct CDR3 sequences listed, about a fifth were seen once; the top ten hold 10% to 13%. The sample in question was PBMCs from blood, obtained approximately 22 months after vaccination. The receptors stem from a man between 50 and 75 years old who received an inactivated influenza vaccine.

This clonotype has more than one count but fewer than ten. The chain joins TRBV11-2 to TRBJ2-6, with TRBD1 matching 11 bases. The CDR3 contains 18 residues. After removal of 5 bases from V and 0 bases from J, the junction contained 6 bases not matched to a gene. From germline, CDR1 is SGHAT and CDR2 FQNNGV. The CDR3 DNA reads as TGTGCCAGCAGCCCCGGGACAGGGGGTTTCTCTGGGGCCAACGTCCTGACTTTC. It translates to CASSPGTGGFSGANVLTF.

The chain is built from TRBV12-3 or TRBV12-4 and TRBJ1-1, with unresolved D. The CDR3 is 15 residues long. V was cut by 6 bases and J by 4 bases, with 18 bases left in between. This chain's CDR3 is CASSFRTGFFTEAFF. CDR3 coding DNA: TGTGCCAGCAGCTTTAGGACCGGGTTCTTCACTGAAGCTTTCTTT.

This clonotype has just a few counts. The rearrangement links TRBV6-1 to TRBJ1-5, with no clear D. Trimming stripped 6 bases from V and 2 bases from J, with 8 bases between. Per germline, CDR1 MNHNS and CDR2 SASEGT. The CDR3 runs to 13 residues. The chain's CDR3 is CASSAFGNQPQHF. The DNA for the CDR3 is TGTGCCAGCAGCGCCTTCGGCAATCAGCCCCAGCATTTT.

The gene calls are TRBV7-2 and TRBJ1-1; D unclear. Trimming cost V 2 bases and J 5 bases, with 12 bases left between them. This CDR3 has 14 residues. CDR1 is SGHTA and CDR2 is FQGNSA in the germline V gene. The CDR3 coding sequence is TGTGCCAGCAGCTTACGTCTAGAGAGGACTGAAGCTTTCTTT. Translating gives CASSLRLERTEAFF. The whole variable domain, remainder taken from reference TRBV7-2 and TRBJ1-1, is GAGVSQSPSNKVTEKGKDVELRCDPISGHTALYWYRQSLGQGLEFLIYFQGNSAPDKSGLPSDRFSAERTGGSVSTLTIQRTQQEDSAVYLCASSLRLERTEAFFGQGTRLTVV.

In its sample, this clonotype was seen many times. This sequence joins TRBV6-1 and TRBJ1-1, with TRBD1 matching 9 bases. V shed 6 bases, J shed 6 bases, and the junction held 8 bases outside the gene matches. Germline CDR1 MNHNS, CDR2 SASEGT. The CDR3 covers 14 residues. CDR3 sequence: CASRTGTGLAEAFF. The CDR3 DNA reads TGTGCCAGCAGAACCGGGACAGGGTTAGCTGAAGCTTTCTTT.

In this sample, this clonotype turned up many times. This chain links TRBV23-1 with TRBJ1-5; unclear D gene. TRBV23-1 belongs to the ORF category, with a function that is uncertain. The V end was cut by 5 bases, the J end by 5 bases, with 13 bases between. This CDR3 has 14 amino acids. The CDR3 here is CASSLYSGDQPQHF. The CDR3 DNA sequence: TGCGCCAGCAGTTTATATTCGGGCGATCAGCCCCAGCATTTT.

This clonotype has more than one count but fewer than ten. This chain joins TRBV9 and TRBJ1-6; the match to TRBD1 covers 7 bases. This CDR3 region has 16 residues. The junction had 5 bases not matched to a gene; V was cut back by 0 bases and J by 5 bases. Per the germline V gene, CDR1 is SGDLS and CDR2 is YYNGEE. The DNA of the CDR3 is TGTGCCAGCAGCGTAGGGGCCAGGGGGGATAATTCACCCCTCCACTTT. Protein product: CASSVGARGDNSPLHF. The entire variable domain, with the rest obtained from reference TRBV9 and TRBJ1-6, is as follows: DSGVTQTPKHLITATGQRVTLRCSPRSGDLSVYWYQQSLDQGLQFLIQYYNGEERAKGNILERFSAQQFPDLHSELNLSSLELGDSALYFCASSVGARGDNSPLHFGNGTRLTVT.

V usage is TRBV7-9 and J usage is TRBJ1-6; perhaps TRBD1 as D (6 bases). This CDR3 is built from 14 residues. Trimming left V 2 bases short and J 7 bases short, with 9 bases between. Germline CDR1 and CDR2: SEHNR and FQNEAQ (reference sequence). The CDR3 here is CASSLRGANSPLHF. CDR3 coding DNA: TGTGCCAGCAGCTTAAGGGGGGCGAATTCACCCCTCCACTTT.

This clonotype was detected only a few times. This chain links TRBV20-1 with TRBJ2-1; D remains unclear. The V gene's germline CDR1 is DFQATT and CDR2 SNEGSKA (reference sequence). The CDR3 consists of 15 residues. V was trimmed by 6 bases and J by 0 bases, leaving 15 bases between them. CDR3 sequence (DNA): TGCAGTGCACCCCAAAGCGCGAGCTCCTACAATGAGCAGTTCTTC. Its translation: CSAPQSASSYNEQFF.

This clonotype occurred a few times. The rearrangement uses TRBV23-1 and TRBJ2-2; no reliable D call. TRBV23-1 is identified as an open reading frame with a role that is uncertain. This CDR3 is 14 amino acids long. Trimming shortened V by 0 bases and J by 1 base, and 3 bases separated the two germline ends. The CDR3 sequence is CASSQSWNTGELFF. The CDR3 DNA follows: TGCGCCAGCAGTCAATCGTGGAACACCGGGGAGCTGTTTTTT.

In nucleotides, the CDR3 is TGTGCCAGCAGTTACGTCCCCGGCAGTCTTGGAAACACCATATATTTT. As protein: CASSYVPGSLGNTIYF. This chain connects TRBV6-2 or TRBV6-3 to TRBJ1-3; D not resolved. This CDR3 has 16 amino acids. CDR1 is MNHEY, CDR2 SVGEGT, per germline. Trimming removed 2 bases at V and 3 bases at J, with 14 bases between.

This clonotype was counted between two and nine times. The CDR3 region is CSARPGTGGPDTQYF. DNA for the CDR3: TGCAGTGCTAGGCCCGGGACTGGGGGACCAGATACGCAGTATTTT. The chain carries TRBV20-1 and TRBJ2-3, with D perhaps TRBD2 (6 bases). The V end was cut by 3 bases, the J end by 4 bases, with 17 bases between. The CDR3 spans 15 residues. In germline, CDR1 is DFQATT, CDR2 SNEGSKA (reference sequence).